Presented here are 5 T cell receptor beta chains from one specimen sequenced in a study of naive and memory T cell subsets. The treatment is: skin biopsy from PPD injection site in Mantoux-positive individual. TCR cDNA received a 3' ligated oligonucleotide that carried a UMI. Amplification of ligated cDNA took four PCR rounds with SP2 and nested alpha and beta constant primers. TCRdb processed the UMI-ligation and nested PCR reads anew with MiXCR; each CDR3 protein has one entry. The sample yields 25,000 to 35,000 distinct CDR3 sequences, about 6.2% seen once. This specimen was skin, taken from a tuberculin skin test site. These receptors came from an adult in good health.

This clonotype appeared many times. The V call is TRBV7-9, the J call TRBJ1-1; TRBD1 agrees at 8 bases. Germline values: CDR1 SEHNR, CDR2 FQNEAQ (reference sequence). The CDR3 is 17 residues long. V dropped 0 bases and J dropped 5; count of bases not matched to a gene: 11. The CDR3 loop reads CASSLAGTGAFYTEAFF. DNA of the CDR3: TGTGCCAGCAGCTTAGCCGGGACAGGTGCCTTTTATACTGAAGCTTTCTTT.

Regarding this clonotype: One base away lies a much larger clone, so this may be a sequencing read error. V and J are TRBV7-2 and TRBJ2-5; TRBD1 matches 9 bases. The CDR3 length is 17 residues. Trimming cost V 6 bases and J 1 base; bases outside gene matches: 12. Germline CDR1 SGHTA, CDR2 FQGNSA. CDR3 DNA: TGTGCCAGCAGTCTCACTCTCGGACAGGGGAGCCAAGAGACCCAGTACTTC. Encoded protein: CASSLTLGQGSQETQYF.

With regard to this clonotype: With a much larger clone just one base away, this may be a read error. The conserved phenylalanine or tryptophan normally closing the CDR3 is absent here, so this likely arose from a read error. V usage is TRBV7-8 and J usage is TRBJ2-5; D is unclear. Germline values: CDR1 SGHVS, CDR2 FQNEAQ. The ends were cut back, 5 bases at V and 0 bases at J, with 13 bases in the middle. The CDR3 sequence is 15 residues long. The DNA for the CDR3 is TGTGCCAGCAGCATAATGACTTCGTACCAAGAGACCCAGTACTTA. It is translated as CASSIMTSYQETQYL.

This clonotype has ten or more counts. DNA for the CDR3: TGTGCCAGCAGGATCGGACAGGGGGCAGATACGCAGTATTTT. It specifies CASRIGQGADTQYF. The rearrangement links TRBV2 to TRBJ2-3, with 10 bases lining up with TRBD1. V lost 6 bases, J lost 4 bases, and 4 bases stayed unmatched. Germline loops: CDR1 SNHLY, CDR2 FYNNEI. The CDR3 sequence is 14 residues long.

V and J are TRBV13 and TRBJ1-2, with 8 bases that match TRBD1. V lost 3 bases to trimming and J lost 4 bases; unmatched junction nucleotides: 4. The CDR3 loop spans 14 amino acids. Germline V CDR1 and CDR2: PRHDT, FYEKMQ (reference sequence). CDR3 DNA sequence: TGTGCCAGCAGCTTCGCACAGGGGGGCTATGGCTACACCTTC. This encodes CASSFAQGGYGYTF.